Presented here are 20 T cell receptor beta chains from one specimen sequenced in a study of cytomegalovirus exposure and HLA in healthy donors. Vbeta (60) and Jbeta (13) primers were used in the PCR. The data were produced by immunoSEQ multiplex PCR, yet TCRdb's version contains in-frame clones alone and is incomplete. This table holds approximately 69,000 clones, 60% to 75% found once. The specimen sequenced was PBMCs. All receptors derive from a man aged 40-50 years in good health and CMV-seropositive.

The chain has TRBV29-1 and TRBJ1-2; TRBD1 aligns across 8 bases. The V segment lost 6 bases and the J segment 0 bases; nucleotides outside the gene matches: 6. CDR1 is SQVTM, CDR2 ANQGSEA, per germline. The CDR3 is 14 residues long. In nucleotides, the CDR3 is TGCAGCGTGAGAATACAGGGGGCTAACTATGGCTACACCTTC. It yields the protein CSVRIQGANYGYTF.

This chain uses TRBV19 with TRBJ1-1; D gene unclear. Deletions cut 3 bases from V and 10 bases from J, with 12 bases between. Looked up from germline, CDR1 is LNHDA and CDR2 is SQIVND (reference sequence). This CDR3 is built from 12 residues. The CDR3 is CASSIEGRGAFF. In nucleotides, the CDR3 is TGTGCCAGTAGTATTGAGGGCCGAGGAGCTTTCTTT.

This clone was observed a few times. The genes are TRBV23-1 and TRBJ2-7; D unclear. TRBV23-1 is sorted into the ORF group, with uncertain function. V gave up 0 bases and J gave up 0 bases, with 15 bases separating them. The CDR3 contains 17 residues. CDR3: CASSQSILEWPSYEQYF. The CDR3 nucleotides read TGCGCCAGCAGTCAATCGATTCTGGAGTGGCCCTCCTACGAGCAGTACTTC.

This clone has a handful of counts. V and J are TRBV5-4 and TRBJ2-2, with TRBD1 identical over 10 bases. Germline V lookup: CDR1 SGHNT, CDR2 YYREEE (reference sequence). The CDR3 covers 16 residues. Trimming at V came to 4 bases and at J to 2 bases, leaving 5 bases not matched to a gene. The CDR3 region is CASSPGQGKNTGELFF. CDR3 bases: TGTGCCAGCAGCCCGGGACAGGGGAAAAACACCGGGGAGCTGTTTTTT.

The chain employs TRBV10-3 and TRBJ1-1; TRBD1 is a possible D gene (6 bases). The CDR3 loop spans 13 amino acids. Per germline, CDR1 ENHRY and CDR2 SYGVKD. V shed 6 bases and J shed 3 bases, with 11 bases lying between them. CDR3 DNA: TGTGCCATCAGCGGGACAACATACACTGAAGCTTTCTTT. Its protein is CAISGTTYTEAFF.

The CDR3 spells CASSQVERPGELFF. The CDR3 nucleotides read TGTGCCAGCAGCCAAGTAGAGAGGCCCGGGGAGCTGTTTTTT. The rearrangement joins TRBV14 to TRBJ2-2; D unclear. Trimming left V 1 base short and J 6 bases short, with 9 bases between. CDR1 is SGHDN and CDR2 is FVKESK in the germline V gene. The CDR3 has 14 residues. Looking up the rest from reference TRBV14 and TRBJ2-2 gives the full variable domain: EAGVTQFPSHSVIEKGQTVTLRCDPISGHDNLYWYRRVMGKEIKFLLHFVKESKQDESGMPNNRFLAERTGGTYSTLKVQPAELEDSGVYFCASSQVERPGELFFGEGSRLTVL.

The chain combines TRBV18 with TRBJ2-2, with a possible D match to TRBD2 (5 bases). The germline V and J ends were trimmed by 1 base and 0 bases, with 6 bases remaining between them. CDR3 size: 15 residues. Germline V CDR1 and CDR2: KGHSH, LQKENI. The CDR3 loop is CASSPQLANTGELFF. Here the CDR3 DNA reads TGTGCCAGCTCACCACAACTAGCGAACACCGGGGAGCTGTTTTTT.

This chain connects TRBV18 to TRBJ1-1, with TRBD1 identical over 7 bases. The CDR3 length is 14 residues. CDR1 and CDR2 (germline): KGHSH, LQKENI. Trimming cost V 3 bases and J 4 bases; bases outside gene matches: 5. Here the CDR3 reads CASSPSNRGTEAFF. CDR3 nucleotide sequence: TGTGCCAGCTCACCCTCGAACAGGGGCACTGAAGCTTTCTTT.

This clone was observed a few times. The chain is built from TRBV5-6 and TRBJ1-2; 10 bases match TRBD1. Trimming cost V 0 bases and J 4 bases; bases outside gene matches: 9. Germline loops: CDR1 SGHDT, CDR2 YYEEEE. The CDR3 is 17 residues long. The CDR3 coding sequence is TGTGCCAGCAGCTTGGACGGGACAGGGGTTTCGCCCTATGGCTACACCTTC. Translation: CASSLDGTGVSPYGYTF.

The chain recombines TRBV18 with TRBJ1-6, with TRBD1 matching 11 bases. The germline CDR1 and CDR2 sequences are KGHSH and LQKENI. This CDR3 is built from 19 residues. Trimming cost V 3 bases and J 0 bases; bases outside gene matches: 7. CDR3 amino acids: CASSPRTGGLSSYNSPLHF. The CDR3 nucleotides are TGTGCCAGCTCACCTCGGACAGGGGGCTTAAGCTCCTATAATTCACCCCTCCACTTT.

This clone was observed a handful of times. This chain uses TRBV15 with TRBJ1-4; 8 bases match TRBD1. This CDR3 has 16 residues. Germline V gives CDR1 LNHNV, CDR2 YYDKDF (reference sequence). Trimming cost V 0 bases and J 8 bases; bases outside gene matches: 8. The CDR3 bases are TGTGCCACCAGCAGAGAAATGACAGGGGTGGAGGAAAAACTGTTTTTT. It encodes CATSREMTGVEEKLFF.

The chain recombines TRBV6-5 with TRBJ2-7; 9 positions agree with TRBD1. Per germline, CDR1 MNHEY and CDR2 SVGAGI. This CDR3 comprises 14 residues. Trimming removed 6 bases from V and 3 bases from J; junction bases left unmatched: 6. CDR3 coding DNA: TGTGCCAGCAGACTGGGACAGGGAAACTACGAGCAGTACTTC. It is translated as CASRLGQGNYEQYF.

CDR3 in DNA: TGTGCCAGCAGTGATGACAGGGGGTCCTATGAAGACACTGAAGCTTTCTTT. It yields the protein CASSDDRGSYEDTEAFF. V gene TRBV25-1 combines with J gene TRBJ1-1; 9 bases map to TRBD1. The CDR3 is 17 residues long. Germline V gene data show CDR1 as MGHDK and CDR2 as SYGVNS. V shed 3 bases, J shed 3 bases, and the junction held 11 bases outside the gene matches.

The chain carries TRBV19 and TRBJ2-7; TRBD1 agrees at 7 bases. Looked up from germline, CDR1 is LNHDA and CDR2 is SQIVND (reference sequence). CDR3 length: 16 amino acids. V lost 6 bases, J lost 7 bases, and 18 bases stayed unmatched. DNA for the CDR3: TGTGCCAGTAGCGTCAGATCCGGGACAGTTAGCGCGGAGCAGTACTTC. Amino acid sequence: CASSVRSGTVSAEQYF.

The sample holds a few counts of this clone. The J gene is TRBJ1-3, the V gene TRBV6-5; unclear D gene. CDR1 and CDR2 (germline): MNHEY, SVGAGI. V shed 5 bases and J shed 0 bases, with 8 bases lying between them. The CDR3 runs 14 residues. The CDR3 region is CASSRELSGNTIYF. The CDR3 nucleotides are TGTGCCAGCAGTCGGGAGCTCTCTGGAAACACCATATATTTT.

The chain has TRBV18 and TRBJ2-7, with D hard to call. CDR1 and CDR2 (germline): KGHSH, LQKENI. Trimming stripped 4 bases from V and 0 bases from J, with 7 bases between. The CDR3 has 13 amino acids. The CDR3 here is CASSRTDSYEQYF. CDR3 DNA sequence: TGTGCCAGCTCACGTACTGACTCCTACGAGCAGTACTTC. The full variable domain, rest sourced from reference TRBV18 and TRBJ2-7, is NAGVMQNPRHLVRRRGQEARLRCSPMKGHSHVYWYRQLPEEGLKFMVYLQKENIIDESGMPKERFSAEFPKEGPSILRIQQVVRGDSAAYFCASSRTDSYEQYFGPGTRLTVT.

CDR3 protein: CASSIGYSSLQETQYF. CDR3 in DNA: TGTGCCAGTAGTATCGGCTACAGTTCCCTCCAAGAGACCCAGTACTTC. This sequence joins TRBV19 and TRBJ2-5; no clear D. The CDR3 has 16 amino acids. CDR1 and CDR2 from the germline V gene are LNHDA and SQIVND (reference sequence). Trimming removed 3 bases from V and 1 base from J, with 15 bases in between.

J is TRBJ1-1 and V is TRBV5-1; tentative D call: TRBD1 (6 bases). The CDR3 runs to 16 residues. Deletions cut 6 bases from V and 0 bases from J, with 18 bases between. Per germline, CDR1 SGHRS and CDR2 YFSETQ. In nucleotides, the CDR3 is TGCGCCAGCATCGGGGGGCCCGGGGGGTTGAACACTGAAGCTTTCTTT. Its translation is CASIGGPGGLNTEAFF. The full variable domain, its missing parts supplied by reference TRBV5-1 and TRBJ1-1, is KAGVTQTPRYLIKTRGQQVTLSCSPISGHRSVSWYQQTPGQGLQFLFEYFSETQRNKGNFPGRFSGRQFSNSRSEMNVSTLELGDSALYLCASIGGPGGLNTEAFFGQGTRLTVV.

This chain connects TRBV2 to TRBJ1-2, with D maybe TRBD1 (5 bases). Trimming pared 7 bases from V and 3 bases from J, leaving 15 bases between. The germline V gene has CDR1 SNHLY and CDR2 FYNNEI. The CDR3 contains 14 residues. The CDR3 DNA reads as TGTGCCAGCAAGGAATTTGGGGGGTACTATGGCTACACCTTC. It is translated as CASKEFGGYYGYTF.

The chain uses TRBV30 and TRBJ1-5; 7 bases align to TRBD1. The CDR3 runs 15 residues. J gave up 0 bases and V 1 base, and 3 bases lay outside the gene matches. Germline loops: CDR1 GTSNPN, CDR2 SVGIG (reference sequence). Here the CDR3 DNA reads TGTGCCTGGAGTGAGGGGGCCTTTAGCAATCAGCCCCAGCATTTT. This codes for CAWSEGAFSNQPQHF.